These 30 T cell receptor beta chains were all obtained from the same sample, sequenced in a study of Ad26.COV2.S vaccination and SARS-CoV-2 variants. Treatment: over 15 received Ad26.COV2.S at low or high dose, single or two shots; several received placebo; per-sample allocation not given. At day 63 after the first vaccine or placebo injection, samples were drawn. Produced via immunoSEQ multiplex PCR; TCRdb's table is partial and in-frame only. The sample has about 680,000 clones; roughly 90% are singletons. This material consisted of peripheral blood, taken in a trial of Ad26.COV2.S vaccine versus placebo. The receptors originated from a person aged 18-65 years who received the Ad26.COV2.S COVID-19 vaccine or a placebo.

This clone has more than one count but fewer than ten. This sequence joins TRBV19 and TRBJ1-1; no clear D. This CDR3 has 13 residues. CDR1 is LNHDA, CDR2 SQIVND, per germline (reference sequence). The V and J ends lost 1 base and 1 base respectively, with 4 bases between them. CDR3 nucleotide sequence: TGTGCCAGTAGTATAGGAGGGAACACTGAAGCTTTCTTT. It yields the protein CASSIGGNTEAFF.

This chain links TRBV7-9 with TRBJ2-6; weak D call: TRBD2 (6 bases). Germline V CDR1 and CDR2: SEHNR, FQNEAQ (reference sequence). The CDR3 runs 17 residues. The V and J ends lost 4 bases and 0 bases respectively, with 13 bases between them. CDR3 loop: CASSSAGPHSGANVLTF. For the CDR3, the DNA is TGTGCCAGCAGCTCGGCGGGGCCCCACTCTGGGGCCAACGTCCTGACTTTC.

The rearrangement links TRBV5-1 to TRBJ2-1; no clear D. The CDR3 totals 15 residues. Germline CDR1 SGHRS, CDR2 YFSETQ. V was clipped by 1 base and J by 6 bases, with 14 bases between them. In DNA, the CDR3 is TGCGCCAGCAGCTTGCTCGAGCCAAACTTCAATGAGCAGTTCTTC. Residues: CASSLLEPNFNEQFF.

The chain links TRBV18 to TRBJ2-7; 12 bases align to TRBD1. The CDR3 is made up of 15 amino acids. Losses at the gene ends were 2 bases for V and 6 bases for J; bases not matched to a gene: 5. Looked up from germline, CDR1 is KGHSH and CDR2 is LQKENI. CDR3 coding DNA: TGTGCCAGCTCACCAGGGGGACAGGGGGCGGGCGAGCAGTACTTC. It codes for CASSPGGQGAGEQYF.

The chain links TRBV2 to TRBJ1-5; D gene unclear. Germline lookup yields CDR1 SNHLY and CDR2 FYNNEI. The CDR3 sequence is 14 residues long. With 3 bases removed from V and 4 bases from J, the gap between germline ends came to 10 bases. CDR3 nucleotides: TGTGCCAGCAGTGACGGGCGGACTAATCAGCCCCAGCATTTT. It is translated as CASSDGRTNQPQHF.

The genes are TRBV2 and TRBJ2-5; D perhaps matches TRBD2 (6 bases). Trimming pared 5 bases from V and 4 bases from J, leaving 14 bases between. This CDR3 comprises 14 residues. The V gene's germline CDR1 is SNHLY and CDR2 FYNNEI. CDR3 residues: CASSPRTNGETQYF. The DNA for the CDR3 is TGTGCCAGCAGTCCCCGGACTAACGGAGAGACCCAGTACTTC.

The rearrangement links TRBV14 to TRBJ2-2; the match to TRBD2 covers 8 bases. The CDR3 runs 17 residues. Germline CDR1 and CDR2: SGHDN and FVKESK. Germline trimming cut 3 bases from V and 0 bases from J; bases unmatched to any gene: 6. The CDR3 sequence: CASSHDLLAANTGELFF. CDR3 nucleotides: TGTGCCAGCAGCCACGACCTACTAGCGGCGAACACCGGGGAGCTGTTTTTT. The whole variable domain, remainder taken from reference TRBV14 and TRBJ2-2, is EAGVTQFPSHSVIEKGQTVTLRCDPISGHDNLYWYRRVMGKEIKFLLHFVKESKQDESGMPNNRFLAERTGGTYSTLKVQPAELEDSGVYFCASSHDLLAANTGELFFGEGSRLTVL.

This rearrangement joins TRBV6-5 to TRBJ2-7, with 7 bases identical to TRBD2. This CDR3 is 15 amino acids long. Per germline, CDR1 MNHEY and CDR2 SVGAGI. Trimming at V came to 2 bases and at J to 2 bases, leaving 6 bases not matched to a gene. CDR3 region: CASSYRAGRTYEQYF. CDR3 DNA sequence: TGTGCCAGCAGTTACCGAGCGGGGAGAACCTACGAGCAGTACTTC.

The V call is TRBV6-5, the J call TRBJ2-5, with a tentative D call TRBD1 (6 bases). The CDR3 extends over 15 amino acids. Germline-derived CDR1 and CDR2 are MNHEY and SVGAGI. The ends were cut back, 6 bases at V and 1 base at J, with 15 bases in the middle. The CDR3 loop is CASRPTGLPQETQYF. The CDR3 coding sequence is TGTGCCAGCAGGCCAACAGGGCTCCCCCAAGAGACCCAGTACTTC.

The chain carries TRBV4-2 and TRBJ2-7, with 10 nucleotides matching TRBD2. Germline CDR1 LGHNA, CDR2 YNFKEQ. Unmatched junction bases numbered 15, after V lost 7 bases and J lost 6 bases. This CDR3 region has 16 residues. The chain's CDR3 is CASTPRKGAGGLEQYF. The DNA for the CDR3 is TGTGCCAGCACCCCAAGGAAGGGAGCGGGAGGGCTCGAGCAGTACTTC.

The V gene is TRBV10-3, the J gene TRBJ2-3; TRBD1 is a possible D gene (6 bases). The germline V gene encodes CDR1 ENHRY and CDR2 SYGVKD. The CDR3 is 14 residues long. V gave up 10 bases and J gave up 3 bases, with 17 bases separating them. CDR3 loop: CATLGQQVTDTQYF. Written as DNA, the CDR3 is TGTGCCACCCTTGGACAGCAAGTAACAGATACGCAGTATTTT.

This chain joins TRBV27 and TRBJ2-1; D not resolved. The CDR3 has 15 residues. V lost 7 bases and J 3 bases, leaving 16 bases between the germline ends. From germline, CDR1 is MNHEY and CDR2 SMNVEV (reference sequence). CDR3 sequence: CASTLSPVDYNEQFF. The CDR3 DNA reads as TGTGCCAGCACCCTGAGCCCGGTGGACTACAATGAGCAGTTCTTC.

This chain joins TRBV7-2 and TRBJ2-5, with 10 bases fitting TRBD1. V was pared by 5 bases and J by 5 bases, with 8 bases of the junction left unmatched. The CDR3 is 15 residues long. Germline V gives CDR1 SGHTA, CDR2 FQGNSA. CDR3: CASSPDRGWRETQYF. CDR3 nucleotides: TGTGCCAGCAGCCCGGACAGGGGGTGGAGGGAGACCCAGTACTTC.

V usage is TRBV11-2 and J usage is TRBJ1-6, with a tentative D call TRBD1 (5 bases). Trimming stripped 0 bases from V and 10 bases from J, with 13 bases between. The V gene's germline CDR1 is SGHAT and CDR2 FQNNGV. CDR3 length equals 15 residues. Here the CDR3 DNA reads TGTGCCAGCAGCTTAGATGGGGGGGAATGGTCACCCCTCCACTTT. Translated, it gives CASSLDGGEWSPLHF.

This clone was observed once. This chain links TRBV11-2 with TRBJ2-7; D remains unclear. The CDR3 covers 15 residues. CDR1 is SGHAT and CDR2 is FQNNGV in the germline V gene. The V end lost 5 bases, the J end lost 0 bases, and 14 bases lay between the germline ends. CDR3 bases: TGTGCCAGCAGCCCAATCTGGTCGAGCTCCTACGAGCAGTACTTC. Its translation: CASSPIWSSSYEQYF.

This clone was observed once. V and J are TRBV18 and TRBJ1-1; D perhaps matches TRBD1 (5 bases). Trimming stripped 4 bases from V and 0 bases from J, with 12 bases between. The CDR3 spans 15 residues. Germline CDR1 reads KGHSH; CDR2 reads LQKENI. The CDR3 spells CASSRDSGMNTEAFF. The CDR3, as DNA: TGTGCCAGCTCACGCGACAGTGGGATGAACACTGAAGCTTTCTTT.

This chain links TRBV9 with TRBJ2-5, with D perhaps TRBD2 (6 bases). Germline V gives CDR1 SGDLS, CDR2 YYNGEE. V lost 4 bases, J lost 4 bases, and 14 bases lay in between. CDR3 length: 14 residues. CDR3 sequence reads: CASSPSRGRETQYF. Here the CDR3 DNA reads TGTGCCAGCAGCCCCAGCCGGGGGAGAGAGACCCAGTACTTC.

The J gene is TRBJ1-5, the V gene TRBV24-1, with 7 bases matching TRBD1. CDR3 size: 18 residues. Germline V gives CDR1 KGHDR, CDR2 SFDVKD. Germline trimming cut 3 bases from V and 0 bases from J; bases unmatched to any gene: 10. The CDR3 region is CATSDGTKGGYSNQPQHF. In DNA, the CDR3 is TGTGCCACCAGTGATGGGACTAAAGGGGGCTATAGCAATCAGCCCCAGCATTTT.

This chain connects TRBV30 to TRBJ2-6; D uncertain. The length of the CDR3 is 14 residues. CDR1 GTSNPN and CDR2 SVGIG come from the germline V gene (reference sequence). Trimming cost V 8 bases and J 0 bases, with 11 bases left between them. CDR3 sequence: CAGPDRSGANVLTF. CDR3 bases: TGTGCCGGACCCGACCGCTCTGGGGCCAACGTCCTGACTTTC. Based on the CDR3 plus reference TRBV30 and TRBJ2-6, the full variable domain is SQTIHQWPATLVQPVGSPLSLECTVEGTSNPNLYWYRQAAGRGLQLLFYSVGIGQISSEVPQNLSASRPQDRQFILSSKKLLLSDSGFYLCAGPDRSGANVLTFGAGSRLTVL.

V usage is TRBV3-1 (or the pseudogene TRBV3-2) and J usage is TRBJ2-7; D is perhaps TRBD1 or TRBD2 (6 bases each). Per the germline V gene, CDR1 is LGHDT and CDR2 is YNNKEL (reference sequence). The V and J ends lost 3 bases and 1 base respectively, with 13 bases between them. This CDR3 spans 15 amino acids. Here the CDR3 reads CASSQAGTLSYEQYF. In nucleotides, the CDR3 is TGTGCCAGCAGCCAGGCGGGGACACTGTCCTACGAGCAGTACTTC.

The chain employs TRBV5-8 and TRBJ2-3; tentative D call: TRBD2 (6 bases). The germline V and J ends were trimmed by 7 bases and 2 bases, with 26 bases remaining between them. The V gene's germline CDR1 is SGHTS and CDR2 YDEGEE. The CDR3 consists of 18 residues. The CDR3 sequence: CASPRGTGFSSTTDTQYF. The CDR3 DNA follows: TGTGCCAGCCCGCGAGGGACTGGGTTTTCCTCCACCACAGATACGCAGTATTTT.

The rearrangement links TRBV18 to TRBJ1-2, with unresolved D. The CDR3 is made up of 12 amino acids. Germline CDR1 KGHSH, CDR2 LQKENI. V lost 4 bases and J 2 bases, leaving 5 bases between the germline ends. The CDR3 nucleotides read TGTGCCAGCTCACAAGACAACTATGGCTACACCTTC. Protein sequence: CASSQDNYGYTF.

The chain carries TRBV15 and TRBJ2-1; no clear D. V was pared by 9 bases and J by 2 bases, with 14 bases between. The CDR3 extends over 14 amino acids. CDR1 and CDR2 (germline): LNHNV, YYDKDF (reference sequence). This chain's CDR3 is CATKRATAYNEQFF. The CDR3 nucleotides read TGTGCCACGAAGAGAGCGACGGCCTACAATGAGCAGTTCTTC.

The rearrangement uses TRBV7-8 and TRBJ2-3; D unclear. The V end lost 5 bases, the J end lost 1 base, and 13 bases lay between the germline ends. Per germline, CDR1 SGHVS and CDR2 FQNEAQ. The CDR3 has 15 amino acids. This CDR3 reads CASSPPARRTDTQYF. The CDR3 coding sequence is TGTGCCAGCAGCCCTCCCGCTCGGCGCACAGATACGCAGTATTTT.

The V and J genes are TRBV30 and TRBJ1-5; 8 bases line up with TRBD1. J lost 4 bases, V lost 1 base, and 6 bases had no gene match. The length of the CDR3 is 15 residues. From germline, CDR1 is GTSNPN and CDR2 SVGIG (reference sequence). The CDR3 here is CAWSARGLGNQPQHF. The DNA of the CDR3 is TGTGCCTGGAGTGCCAGGGGGCTTGGGAATCAGCCCCAGCATTTT. The full variable domain, rest sourced from reference TRBV30 and TRBJ1-5, is SQTIHQWPATLVQPVGSPLSLECTVEGTSNPNLYWYRQAAGRGLQLLFYSVGIGQISSEVPQNLSASRPQDRQFILSSKKLLLSDSGFYLCAWSARGLGNQPQHFGDGTRLSIL.

V and J are TRBV13 and TRBJ2-7; 7 bases are a match to TRBD1. The V segment lost 6 bases and the J segment 4 bases; nucleotides outside the gene matches: 9. The germline V gene encodes CDR1 PRHDT and CDR2 FYEKMQ (reference sequence). CDR3 length: 14 amino acids. The CDR3 is CASREGGFQYEQYF. The DNA for the CDR3 is TGTGCCAGCAGGGAAGGGGGCTTCCAATACGAGCAGTACTTC.

V and J are TRBV7-2 and TRBJ1-4, with D maybe TRBD1 (6 bases). Trimming removed 5 bases from V and 8 bases from J, with 18 bases in between. Per germline, CDR1 SGHTA and CDR2 FQGNSA. CDR3 length: 15 amino acids. The DNA for the CDR3 is TGTGCCAGCAGCCAGGGCCCGGGGGCGTACGAAAAACTGTTTTTT. Translation gives CASSQGPGAYEKLFF.

The chain recombines TRBV30 with TRBJ1-1; tentatively, D is TRBD1 (5 bases). The CDR3 is 14 residues long. V gave up 3 bases and J gave up 4 bases, with 15 bases separating them. Germline assignment: CDR1 GTSNPN and CDR2 SVGIG (reference sequence). The CDR3 coding sequence is TGTGCCTGGAGCCCTGGGGCGGGGGGCACTGAAGCTTTCTTT. It encodes CAWSPGAGGTEAFF. The whole variable domain, remainder taken from reference TRBV30 and TRBJ1-1, is SQTIHQWPATLVQPVGSPLSLECTVEGTSNPNLYWYRQAAGRGLQLLFYSVGIGQISSEVPQNLSASRPQDRQFILSSKKLLLSDSGFYLCAWSPGAGGTEAFFGQGTRLTVV.

Points on this clone: Other DNA sequences within the sample encode an identical CDR3. This chain links TRBV27 with TRBJ1-1; unclear D gene. Germline CDR1 is MNHEY and CDR2 is SMNVEV (reference sequence). V was pared by 2 bases and J by 1 base, with 5 bases between. CDR3 length equals 13 residues. For the CDR3, the DNA is TGTGCCAGCAGTTTAAGGCAGAACACTGAAGCTTTCTTT. Its translation is CASSLRQNTEAFF.

The V call is TRBV7-2, the J call TRBJ2-7; 10 positions match TRBD2. Germline V CDR1 and CDR2: SGHTA, FQGNSA. With V trimmed by 3 bases and J by 4 bases, 6 bases remained unmatched. The CDR3 totals 15 residues. The CDR3 protein is CASSFSSGGKYEQYF. The CDR3 DNA reads as TGTGCCAGCAGCTTTAGTAGCGGGGGGAAATACGAGCAGTACTTC.